The 14 T cell receptor beta chains below come from one sample, sequenced in a study of identical twins (dated by TCRdb to the mid-2010s). Library preparation employed 5' RACE. TCRdb lists the instrument as Illumina HiSeq 2000. In-frame beta chains were kept once TCRdb had trimmed the public reads at Q25 with fastp and called clones with MiXCR. Each CDR3 protein appears once, grouped with its most common genes and DNA. Here the sample has hundreds of thousands of distinct CDR3 sequences; more than 6.5% occur a single time. The ten biggest clones cover about 2.1% of the sample. Another study also made use of these data, one on yellow fever vaccine responses in identical twins.

The specimen was memory (CD45RO+) T cells sorted from blood. This specimen's cell subset or site label, per the study, means: CD45RO+ enriched T cells. Receptors were obtained from a woman aged 18 to 35 in good health.

The chain employs TRBV28 and TRBJ2-1; D tentatively reads TRBD1 or TRBD2 (6 bases each). In germline, CDR1 is MDHEN, CDR2 SYDVKM. The CDR3 contains 15 residues. Trimming cost V 10 bases and J 0 bases, with 16 bases left between them. CDR3: CATNGGQGSYNEQFF. The CDR3 DNA reads as TGTGCCACAAATGGGGGGCAAGGCTCCTACAATGAGCAGTTCTTC.

In this sample, this clonotype turned up many times. The chain joins TRBV4-2 to TRBJ1-1; 8 nucleotides line up with TRBD1. CDR1 is LGHNA, CDR2 YNFKEQ, per germline. The V segment lost 0 bases and the J segment 0 bases; nucleotides outside the gene matches: 12. The CDR3 totals 19 residues. The CDR3 loop is CASSQDLSGQGRLNTEAFF. In nucleotides, the CDR3 is TGTGCCAGCAGCCAAGATCTATCTGGACAGGGAAGGCTGAACACTGAAGCTTTCTTT.

This clonotype was detected a few times. The chain joins TRBV9 to TRBJ2-1; 7 bases align to TRBD1. The CDR3 sequence is 14 residues long. With 0 bases clipped from V and 7 bases from J, the junction kept 4 bases outside the gene matches. The germline gives CDR1 SGDLS, CDR2 YYNGEE. As DNA, the CDR3 is TGTGCCAGCAGCGTAGGGACAGGTTGGAATGAGCAGTTCTTC. Its translation is CASSVGTGWNEQFF.

V is TRBV6-5 and J is TRBJ2-1, with 8 bases matching TRBD1. This CDR3 spans 12 amino acids. The trim removed 4 bases at V and 12 bases at J, leaving 5 bases unmatched. Germline V lookup: CDR1 MNHEY, CDR2 SVGAGI. CDR3 in amino acids: CASSLRQGRQFF. As DNA, the CDR3 is TGTGCCAGCAGTTTACGACAGGGGCGGCAGTTCTTC.

This clonotype was recorded at least ten times. The rearrangement joins TRBV12-3 or TRBV12-4 to TRBJ1-5, with 7 bases identical to TRBD1. J was trimmed by 1 base and V by 7 bases; bases with no gene match: 7. CDR3 length equals 15 residues. CDR3 sequence: CASTRQGVSNQPQHF. CDR3 bases: TGTGCCAGCACCCGACAGGGCGTGAGCAATCAGCCCCAGCATTTT.

J is TRBJ2-3 and V is TRBV20-1; D gene ambiguous. Germline V CDR1 and CDR2: DFQATT, SNEGSKA (reference sequence). Trimming removed 3 bases at V and 1 base at J, with 11 bases between. This CDR3 contains 14 residues. CDR3 bases: TGCAGTGCTAGGGACCCCCGGGGCACAGATACGCAGTATTTT. It yields the protein CSARDPRGTDTQYF.

In this sample, this clonotype turned up many times. The V gene is TRBV7-4, the J gene TRBJ2-3, with 8 positions matching TRBD2. CDR1 and CDR2 (germline): SGHVT, SQSDAQ. This CDR3 has 19 residues. V lost 5 bases to trimming and J lost 0 bases; unmatched junction nucleotides: 16. The CDR3 loop reads CASSPLERGPLNSTDTQYF. The CDR3 DNA sequence: TGTGCCAGCAGCCCCCTCGAGCGGGGGCCTCTTAATAGCACAGATACGCAGTATTTT. Full variable domain (remainder filled in from reference TRBV7-4 and TRBJ2-3): GAGVSQSPRYKVAKRGRDVALRCDSISGHVTLYWYRQTLGQGSEVLTYSQSDAQRDKSGRPSGRFSAERPERSVSTLKIQRTEQGDSAVYLCASSPLERGPLNSTDTQYFGPGTRLTVL.

This clonotype came up a few times. The gene calls are TRBV20-1 and TRBJ1-1; D remains unclear. Looked up from germline, CDR1 is DFQATT and CDR2 is SNEGSKA (reference sequence). The CDR3 covers 15 residues. V was shortened by 1 base and J by 1 base, with 13 bases between the two germline ends. The CDR3 sequence: CSARGVPDPNTEAFF. For the CDR3, the DNA is TGCAGTGCTAGAGGGGTTCCGGACCCGAACACTGAAGCTTTCTTT.

This clonotype was counted between two and nine times. The gene calls are TRBV29-1 and TRBJ2-7; 12 bases are a match to TRBD2. Germline trimming cut 7 bases from V and 3 bases from J; bases unmatched to any gene: 1. The CDR3 spans 12 residues. The germline V gene encodes CDR1 SQVTM and CDR2 ANQGSEA. CDR3 in DNA: TGCAGCGGGACTAGCGGGAACTACGAGCAGTACTTC. Amino acid sequence: CSGTSGNYEQYF.

The chain uses TRBV5-1 and TRBJ2-3; D not certain. The CDR3 has 15 amino acids. V lost 0 bases and J 0 bases, leaving 8 bases between the germline ends. CDR1 is SGHRS, CDR2 YFSETQ, per germline. The CDR3 reads CASSLDGPSTDTQYF. For the CDR3, the DNA is TGCGCCAGCAGCTTGGATGGGCCTAGCACAGATACGCAGTATTTT.

In this sample, this clonotype turned up many times. The CDR3 DNA is TGTGCCAGCAGCCTGACAGGGGCGAGGACAGATACGCAGTATTTT. This encodes CASSLTGARTDTQYF. The chain combines TRBV7-2 with TRBJ2-3, with 8 nucleotides matching TRBD1. Germline assignment: CDR1 SGHTA and CDR2 FQGNSA. V shed 5 bases and J 3 bases; nucleotides not matched to a gene: 7. CDR3 length: 15 amino acids.

At least ten counts were recorded for this clonotype. The chain carries TRBV4-1 and TRBJ2-3; possible D gene TRBD2, 6 bases. CDR3 length: 14 residues. Germline values: CDR1 MGHRA, CDR2 YSYEKL. Trimming left V 8 bases short and J 1 base short, with 13 bases between. The CDR3 region is CASRPGVGTDTQYF. As DNA, the CDR3 is TGCGCCAGCCGACCGGGGGTTGGCACAGATACGCAGTATTTT.

This clonotype was detected many times. This chain connects TRBV12-3 or TRBV12-4 to TRBJ2-1, with 7 nucleotides matching TRBD1. The CDR3 loop spans 14 amino acids. V trimming: 10 bases; J trimming: 8 bases; junction bases outside the gene matches: 14. CDR3 sequence reads: CATRRGTVDYEQFF. Here the CDR3 DNA reads TGTGCCACCAGGCGAGGGACAGTGGACTATGAGCAGTTCTTC.

This chain joins TRBV5-1 and TRBJ2-3; the match to TRBD2 covers 7 bases. V trimming: 5 bases; J trimming: 2 bases; junction bases outside the gene matches: 5. This CDR3 is 14 amino acids long. Germline V CDR1 and CDR2: SGHRS, YFSETQ. For the CDR3, the DNA is TGCGCCAGCAGAGGCGGGAGAGACACAGATACGCAGTATTTT. This gives the protein CASRGGRDTDTQYF.